This T cell receptor beta chain derives from a study of CD8 T cells in ankylosing spondylitis. The TCR beta libraries were generated through quantitative 5'-RACE incorporating molecular barcodes. TCRdb reprocessed the 5' RACE reads via MiXCR and lists one record per CDR3 protein. Of about 540,000 distinct CDR3 sequences in the sample, approximately 12% were seen once. Study results and caveats: Characteristic of ankylosing spondylitis blood, it appeared, was a TCR beta motif comprising roughly eight highly homologous variants.

Trimming left V 6 bases short and J 4 bases short, with 18 bases between. CDR1 and CDR2 (germline): SNHLY, FYNNEI. The CDR3 consists of 15 residues. A remark on this clonotype: Its antigen remains unidentified.

The chain is built from TRBV2 and TRBJ2-5; either TRBD1 or TRBD2 may fit D (5 bases each). The sequence came from a male donor with ankylosing spondylitis. The sequencing input was blood, either unsorted or a sorted T cell fraction (not recorded which). CDR3 protein: CASRTPGPGGETQYF. The CDR3 DNA is TGTGCCAGCAGAACGCCGGGACCTGGGGGAGAGACCCAGTACTTC. Drawing the rest from reference TRBV2 and TRBJ2-5, the complete variable domain is EPEVTQTPSHQVTQMGQEVILRCVPISNHLYFYWYRQILGQKVEFLVSFYNNEISEKSEIFDDQFSVERPDGSNFTLKIRSTKLEDSAMYFCASRTPGPGGETQYFGPGTRLLVL.